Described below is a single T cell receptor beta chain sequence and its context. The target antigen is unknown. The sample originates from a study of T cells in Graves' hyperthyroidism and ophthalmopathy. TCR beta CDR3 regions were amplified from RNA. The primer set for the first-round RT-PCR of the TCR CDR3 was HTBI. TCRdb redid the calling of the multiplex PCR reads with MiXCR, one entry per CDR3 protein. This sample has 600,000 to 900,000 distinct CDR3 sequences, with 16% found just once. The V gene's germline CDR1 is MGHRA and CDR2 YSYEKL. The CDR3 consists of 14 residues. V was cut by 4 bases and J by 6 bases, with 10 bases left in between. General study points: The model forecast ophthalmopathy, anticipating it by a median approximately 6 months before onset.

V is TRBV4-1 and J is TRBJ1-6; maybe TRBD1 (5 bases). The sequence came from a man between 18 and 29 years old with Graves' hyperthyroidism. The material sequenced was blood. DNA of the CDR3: TGCGCCAGCAGCCGCGGGGCCCCTAATTCACCCCTCCACTTT. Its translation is CASSRGAPNSPLHF.